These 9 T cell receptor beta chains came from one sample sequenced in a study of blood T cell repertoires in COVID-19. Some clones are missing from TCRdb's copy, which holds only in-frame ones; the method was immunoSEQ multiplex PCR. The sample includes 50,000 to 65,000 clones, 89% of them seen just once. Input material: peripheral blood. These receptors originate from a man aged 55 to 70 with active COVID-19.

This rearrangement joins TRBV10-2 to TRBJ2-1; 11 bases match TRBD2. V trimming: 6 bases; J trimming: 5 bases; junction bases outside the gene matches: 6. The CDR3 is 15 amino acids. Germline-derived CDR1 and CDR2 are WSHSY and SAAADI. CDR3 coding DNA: TGCGCCAGCAGATTAGCGGGAGGGCCCCACAATGAGCAGTTCTTC. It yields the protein CASRLAGGPHNEQFF.

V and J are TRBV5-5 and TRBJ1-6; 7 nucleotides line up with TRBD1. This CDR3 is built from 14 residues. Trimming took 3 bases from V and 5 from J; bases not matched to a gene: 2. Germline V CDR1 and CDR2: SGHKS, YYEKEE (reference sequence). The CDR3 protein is CASSWTGNNSPLHF. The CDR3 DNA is TGTGCCAGCAGCTGGACAGGCAATAATTCACCCCTCCACTTT.

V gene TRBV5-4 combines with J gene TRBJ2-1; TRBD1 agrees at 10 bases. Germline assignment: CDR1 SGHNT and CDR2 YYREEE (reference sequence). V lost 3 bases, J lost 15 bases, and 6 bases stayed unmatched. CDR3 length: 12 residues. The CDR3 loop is CASSSPTGGWFF. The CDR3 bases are TGTGCCAGCAGCTCCCCGACAGGGGGCTGGTTCTTC.

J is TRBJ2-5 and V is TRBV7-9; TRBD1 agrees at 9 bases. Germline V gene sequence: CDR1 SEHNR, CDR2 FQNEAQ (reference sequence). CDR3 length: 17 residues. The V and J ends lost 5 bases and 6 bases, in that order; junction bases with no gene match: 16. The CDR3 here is CASSATTSGTGWKTQYF. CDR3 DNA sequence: TGTGCCAGCAGCGCTACCACCTCGGGGACAGGGTGGAAGACCCAGTACTTC.

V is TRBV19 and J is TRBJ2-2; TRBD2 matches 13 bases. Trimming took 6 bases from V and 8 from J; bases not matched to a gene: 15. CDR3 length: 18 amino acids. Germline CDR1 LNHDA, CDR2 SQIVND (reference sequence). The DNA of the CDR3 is TGTGCCAGTAGCAATGCTGCCGGGACTAGCGGGACTACGGGGGAGCTGTTTTTT. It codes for CASSNAAGTSGTTGELFF.

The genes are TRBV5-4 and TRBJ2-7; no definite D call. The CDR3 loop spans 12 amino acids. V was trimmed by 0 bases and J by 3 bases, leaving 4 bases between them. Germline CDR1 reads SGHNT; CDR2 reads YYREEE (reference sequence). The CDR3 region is CASSLERYEQYF. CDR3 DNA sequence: TGTGCCAGCAGCTTGGAGCGCTACGAGCAGTACTTC.

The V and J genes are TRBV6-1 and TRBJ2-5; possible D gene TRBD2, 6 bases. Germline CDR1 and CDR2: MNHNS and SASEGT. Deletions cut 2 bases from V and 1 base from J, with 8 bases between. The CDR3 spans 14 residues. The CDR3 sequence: CASSEWDSQETQYF. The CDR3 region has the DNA TGTGCCAGCAGTGAATGGGACTCCCAAGAGACCCAGTACTTC.

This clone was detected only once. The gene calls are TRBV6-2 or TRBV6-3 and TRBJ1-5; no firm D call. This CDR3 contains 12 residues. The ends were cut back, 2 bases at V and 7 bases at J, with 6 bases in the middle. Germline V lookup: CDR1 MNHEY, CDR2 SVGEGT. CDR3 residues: CASSYMGQPQHF. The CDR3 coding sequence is TGTGCCAGCAGTTACATGGGCCAGCCCCAGCATTTT.

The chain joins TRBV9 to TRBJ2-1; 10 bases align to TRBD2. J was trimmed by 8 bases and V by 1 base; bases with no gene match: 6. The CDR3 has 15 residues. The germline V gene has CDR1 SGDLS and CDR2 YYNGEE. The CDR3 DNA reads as TGTGCCAGCAGCGTAACAGCGGGAGGGCCCGATGAGCAGTTCTTC. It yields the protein CASSVTAGGPDEQFF.